Listed here are 21 T cell receptor beta chains from one sample, sequenced in a study of cytomegalovirus exposure and HLA in healthy donors. PCR was performed using 60 Vbeta and 13 Jbeta primers. Only in-frame clones appear in the TCRdb table, and some are missing; sequencing was by immunoSEQ multiplex PCR. The table has about 160,000 clones, about 86% seen once. What was sequenced was PBMCs. The receptor source for this set is a woman between 18 and 29 years old in good health and CMV-seronegative.

J is TRBJ1-1 and V is TRBV4-1; D not resolved. Trimming took off 7 bases at V and 0 bases at J, with 18 bases between the two ends. CDR3 length equals 16 residues. Germline CDR1 is MGHRA and CDR2 is YSYEKL. CDR3 in amino acids: CASNSPGKAMNTEAFF. The CDR3 coding sequence is TGCGCCAGCAACTCACCGGGTAAGGCCATGAACACTGAAGCTTTCTTT.

The gene calls are TRBV10-3 and TRBJ2-5; TRBD1 matches 7 bases. The J call may be in error: the DNA end matches TRBJ2-7 better. CDR1 and CDR2 (germline): ENHRY, SYGVKD. This CDR3 is 16 amino acids long. The DNA of the CDR3 is TGTGCCATCAGTGAGTCTAACTGGGACAGCTCCTACGAGCAGTACTTC. Encoded protein: CAISESNWDSSYEQYF.

This clone turned up a few times. The chain carries TRBV7-9 and TRBJ2-6, with no clear D. This CDR3 comprises 15 residues. The germline V gene encodes CDR1 SEHNR and CDR2 FQNEAQ (reference sequence). Trimming removed 5 bases from V and 0 bases from J, with 8 bases in between. The CDR3 nucleotides read TGTGCCAGCAGCCCCCGGGTCTCTGGGGCCAACGTCCTGACTTTC. This translates into CASSPRVSGANVLTF.

The rearrangement uses TRBV2 and TRBJ2-2; TRBD2 matches 7 bases. The CDR3 is 14 amino acids. V was clipped by 4 bases and J by 3 bases; unmatched bases: 2. Germline values: CDR1 SNHLY, CDR2 FYNNEI. The CDR3 DNA follows: TGTGCCAGCAGTGCCGGACTAGACACCGGGGAGCTGTTTTTT. Protein product: CASSAGLDTGELFF. The entire variable domain, with the rest obtained from reference TRBV2 and TRBJ2-2, is as follows: EPEVTQTPSHQVTQMGQEVILRCVPISNHLYFYWYRQILGQKVEFLVSFYNNEISEKSEIFDDQFSVERPDGSNFTLKIRSTKLEDSAMYFCASSAGLDTGELFFGEGSRLTVL.

This clone was found once. This chain links TRBV4-1 with TRBJ2-5; 12 bases agree with TRBD2. This CDR3 spans 16 amino acids. Germline CDR1 MGHRA, CDR2 YSYEKL. The V segment lost 1 base and the J segment 5 bases; nucleotides outside the gene matches: 5. The CDR3 DNA is TGCGCCAGCAGCCAAGGGACTAGCGGGGACTCGGAGACCCAGTACTTC. It encodes CASSQGTSGDSETQYF.

The chain is built from TRBV27 and TRBJ2-1; TRBD1 is a possible D gene (5 bases). The V and J ends lost 6 bases and 10 bases respectively, with 10 bases between them. The CDR3 runs to 11 residues. The germline V gene encodes CDR1 MNHEY and CDR2 SMNVEV (reference sequence). CDR3 in amino acids: CASRHTGEQFF. CDR3 DNA: TGTGCCAGCAGACACACAGGAGAGCAGTTCTTC.

This clone has only one observation. This rearrangement joins TRBV27 to TRBJ2-2; D is perhaps TRBD2 (6 bases). Germline loops: CDR1 MNHEY, CDR2 SMNVEV (reference sequence). This CDR3 is built from 16 residues. V lost 2 bases, J lost 2 bases, and 12 bases lay in between. The CDR3 sequence is CASSLRSSVNTGELFF. The CDR3 coding sequence is TGTGCCAGCAGTTTACGGTCTAGCGTTAACACCGGGGAGCTGTTTTTT.

The chain has TRBV4-1 and TRBJ2-1; TRBD1 matches 9 bases. The CDR3 has 16 amino acids. V dropped 3 bases and J dropped 7; count of bases not matched to a gene: 10. Germline V lookup: CDR1 MGHRA, CDR2 YSYEKL. CDR3 nucleotides: TGCGCCAGCAGCCAGGTGCCGGGACAGGGCGAGAATGAGCAGTTCTTC. It is translated as CASSQVPGQGENEQFF.

The rearrangement uses TRBV27 and TRBJ1-1; the D gene is possibly TRBD1 (6 bases). V was clipped by 3 bases and J by 2 bases, with 10 bases between them. The CDR3 sequence is 14 residues long. CDR1 is MNHEY and CDR2 is SMNVEV in the germline V gene (reference sequence). The DNA of the CDR3 is TGTGCCAGCAGTTTTACAGGGAAAAACACTGAAGCTTTCTTT. Residues: CASSFTGKNTEAFF.

CDR3 sequence (DNA): TGTGCCACCTACCTGGGGGGACAGCTAAATTCACCCCTCCACTTT. It translates to CATYLGGQLNSPLHF. J is TRBJ1-6 and V is TRBV7-9; 7 nucleotides line up with TRBD1. Losses at the gene ends were 10 bases for V and 7 bases for J; bases not matched to a gene: 13. The CDR3 contains 15 residues. Germline V gives CDR1 SEHNR, CDR2 FQNEAQ (reference sequence).

The sample holds one count of this clone. The chain joins TRBV5-6 to TRBJ1-2, with unresolved D. The ends were cut back, 3 bases at V and 10 bases at J, with 10 bases in the middle. The length of the CDR3 is 11 residues. Germline CDR1 and CDR2: SGHDT and YYEEEE. CDR3 coding DNA: TGTGCCAGCAGCTCGGGTTCTGACTACACCTTC. This translates into CASSSGSDYTF.

The rearrangement joins TRBV2 to TRBJ1-4; D is possibly TRBD1 (5 bases). The CDR3 is made up of 13 amino acids. The V end was cut by 6 bases, the J end by 4 bases, with 9 bases between. CDR1 SNHLY and CDR2 FYNNEI come from the germline V gene. The chain's CDR3 is CASRDGGNEKLFF. CDR3 DNA: TGTGCCAGCAGGGACGGGGGTAATGAAAAACTGTTTTTT. The full variable domain, in which reference TRBV2 and TRBJ1-4 provide the parts outside the CDR3, is EPEVTQTPSHQVTQMGQEVILRCVPISNHLYFYWYRQILGQKVEFLVSFYNNEISEKSEIFDDQFSVERPDGSNFTLKIRSTKLEDSAMYFCASRDGGNEKLFFGSGTQLSVL.

V usage is TRBV19 and J usage is TRBJ1-1; TRBD1 matches at 12 bases. Unmatched junction bases numbered 0, after V lost 3 bases and J lost 1 base. The CDR3 spans 15 residues. Per the germline V gene, CDR1 is LNHDA and CDR2 is SQIVND (reference sequence). CDR3 sequence: CASSMGQGANTEAFF. The CDR3 nucleotides are TGTGCCAGTAGTATGGGACAGGGGGCGAACACTGAAGCTTTCTTT.

The rearrangement uses TRBV5-1 and TRBJ1-1; possibly TRBD1 for D (5 bases). Germline V CDR1 and CDR2: SGHRS, YFSETQ. V shed 5 bases and J shed 3 bases, with 14 bases lying between them. The CDR3 is 14 amino acids. The CDR3 DNA reads as TGCGCCAGCAGTGGGGGGACGGTCTACACTGAAGCTTTCTTT. It specifies CASSGGTVYTEAFF.

The gene calls are TRBV28 and TRBJ1-5; no clear D. Trimming cost V 2 bases and J 1 base, with 9 bases left between them. This CDR3 region has 15 residues. Germline V gives CDR1 MDHEN, CDR2 SYDVKM. The CDR3 reads CASSLRGLSNQPQHF. The CDR3 region has the DNA TGTGCCAGCAGTTTACGGGGTCTCAGCAATCAGCCCCAGCATTTT.

The gene calls are TRBV5-1 and TRBJ2-5; 7 positions match TRBD2. After removal of 4 bases from V and 3 bases from J, the junction contained 9 bases not matched to a gene. Looked up from germline, CDR1 is SGHRS and CDR2 is YFSETQ. This CDR3 is built from 15 residues. This CDR3 reads CASSQTPLAEETQYF. The CDR3, as DNA: TGCGCCAGCAGCCAGACTCCTCTAGCGGAAGAGACCCAGTACTTC.

The chain uses TRBV28 and TRBJ1-3; D remains unclear. The CDR3 contains 12 residues. The V gene lost 3 bases and the J gene lost 4 bases, with 4 bases spanning the gap. Germline CDR1 reads MDHEN; CDR2 reads SYDVKM. CDR3 sequence (DNA): TGTGCCAGCAGTTTCCAAGGAAACACCATATATTTT. It yields the protein CASSFQGNTIYF.

This clone was picked up a small number of times. The V gene is TRBV5-6, the J gene TRBJ1-1; TRBD1 agrees at 11 bases. J lost 1 base, V lost 4 bases, and 3 bases had no gene match. From germline, CDR1 is SGHDT and CDR2 YYEEEE. The CDR3 contains 15 residues. CDR3 in DNA: TGTGCCAGCAGCGGGACAGGGGGGCCGAACACTGAAGCTTTCTTT. Encoded protein: CASSGTGGPNTEAFF.

The gene calls are TRBV7-8 and TRBJ1-6; 9 nucleotides align to TRBD1. The germline CDR1 and CDR2 sequences are SGHVS and FQNEAQ. CDR3 length: 16 amino acids. Trimming at V came to 1 base and at J to 6 bases, leaving 4 bases not matched to a gene. In DNA, the CDR3 is TGTGCCAGCAGCTTAGTAGGGACAGGGATTAATTCACCCCTCCACTTT. Translated, it gives CASSLVGTGINSPLHF. Supplemented by reference TRBV7-8 and TRBJ1-6, the full variable domain reads GAGVSQSPRYKVAKRGQDVALRCDPISGHVSLFWYQQALGQGPEFLTYFQNEAQLDKSGLPSDRFFAERPEGSVSTLKIQRTQQEDSAVYLCASSLVGTGINSPLHFGNGTRLTVT.

The chain links TRBV7-2 to TRBJ2-1; D remains unclear. The germline V gene encodes CDR1 SGHTA and CDR2 FQGNSA. CDR3 size: 15 residues. Trimming stripped 4 bases from V and 0 bases from J, with 10 bases between. For the CDR3, the DNA is TGTGCCAGCAGCTGGTCCGGTAGCTCCTACAATGAGCAGTTCTTC. Its protein product is CASSWSGSSYNEQFF.

With regard to this clone: The same CDR3 is also encoded by other DNA sequences in this sample. The chain carries TRBV2 and TRBJ2-3; possibly TRBD2 for D (5 bases). Trimming cost V 11 bases and J 2 bases, with 17 bases left between them. The CDR3 has 14 amino acids. The germline CDR1 and CDR2 sequences are SNHLY and FYNNEI. The CDR3 is CAGLGAEYTDTQYF. The CDR3 region has the DNA TGTGCCGGCTTGGGAGCGGAATACACAGATACGCAGTATTTT. The full variable domain, its missing parts supplied by reference TRBV2 and TRBJ2-3, is EPEVTQTPSHQVTQMGQEVILRCVPISNHLYFYWYRQILGQKVEFLVSFYNNEISEKSEIFDDQFSVERPDGSNFTLKIRSTKLEDSAMYFCAGLGAEYTDTQYFGPGTRLTVL.